This T cell receptor (beta chain) is from a study of shared clonotypes between healthy human individuals. CD45RO negativity and positive selection for CCR7 defined naive CD8 cells, a population that excluded terminally differentiated effector memory CD45RA+ cells. Original handling: Filtering differed for immunoSEQ, which gave only junction sequences without quality scores. Libraries were prepared by immunoSEQ multiplex PCR; TCRdb keeps only in-frame clonotypes and omits some of them. That table gives V, J and clone size, and the DNA gave D and trimming. The sample has about 1,900,000 clones; around 96% are singletons. Germline V CDR1 and CDR2: MNHNS, SASEGT. The length of the CDR3 is 11 residues. V lost 2 bases and J lost 10, with 3 bases in between. Of note for this clone: Its antigen is currently unknown. The sample carries other DNA sequences with the same CDR3.

Study-wide results and limits: Among non-shared clonotypes, generation probabilities were lower than among those shared by all four donors. Rarefaction indicated that sorted-subset sequencing remained incomplete although depth was large.

This chain uses TRBV6-1 with TRBJ1-6; no clear D gene. The receptor was derived from a young man in good health. The source material was naive CD8+ T cells sorted from blood. CDR3 amino acids: CASSESSPLHF. The CDR3, as DNA: TGTGCCAGCAGTGAAAGCTCACCCCTCCACTTT.